The 5 T cell receptor beta chains listed next were all sequenced from one sample in a study of early T cells in non-severe SARS-CoV-2 infection. A single record per CDR3 protein comes from TCRdb applying MiXCR to the 5' RACE reads. This table has about 110,000 distinct CDR3 sequences, roughly 13% appearing once. The sample was whole blood, taken at baseline. These receptors were obtained from an adult who was a healthcare worker with PCR-confirmed SARS-CoV-2 infection or an uninfected control (not recorded which).

The chain links TRBV6-1 to TRBJ2-1; 13 bases are shared with TRBD2. Germline values: CDR1 MNHNS, CDR2 SASEGT. Trimming cost V 5 bases and J 7 bases; bases outside gene matches: 5. This CDR3 spans 15 amino acids. CDR3: CASSTSGRAPNEQFF. The CDR3 bases are TGTGCCAGCAGTACTAGCGGGAGGGCCCCAAATGAGCAGTTCTTC.

This clonotype was seen at least ten times. The chain has TRBV7-8 and TRBJ2-3, with D possibly being TRBD1 (5 bases). Trimming pared 5 bases from V and 5 bases from J, leaving 20 bases between. The CDR3 has 16 amino acids. The germline CDR1 and CDR2 sequences are SGHVS and FQNEAQ. The CDR3 is CASSLFFVGVGDTQYF. The CDR3, as DNA: TGTGCCAGCAGCCTTTTTTTCGTAGGGGTGGGAGATACGCAGTATTTT.

The V and J genes are TRBV28 and TRBJ1-4; D gene uncertain. CDR3 length equals 15 residues. Trimming removed 5 bases from V and 8 bases from J, with 18 bases in between. Per germline, CDR1 MDHEN and CDR2 SYDVKM. The CDR3 is CASSPRRTTMEKLFF. Here the CDR3 DNA reads TGTGCCAGCAGTCCGCGACGGACGACAATGGAAAAACTGTTTTTT. The full variable domain, completed using reference TRBV28 and TRBJ1-4, is DVKVTQSSRYLVKRTGEKVFLECVQDMDHENMFWYRQDPGLGLRLIYFSYDVKMKEKGDIPEGYSVSREKKERFSLILESASTNQTSMYLCASSPRRTTMEKLFFGSGTQLSVL.

At least ten counts were recorded for this clonotype. The chain uses TRBV5-4 and TRBJ2-1; a possible D gene is TRBD2 (6 bases). Germline CDR1 SGHNT, CDR2 YYREEE (reference sequence). Trimming took off 4 bases at V and 5 bases at J, with 16 bases between the two ends. This CDR3 contains 15 residues. The CDR3 region has the DNA TGTGCCAGCAGCACAGGTGGCGGGACTGACAATGAGCAGTTCTTC. Protein: CASSTGGGTDNEQFF.

The rearrangement uses TRBV10-1 and TRBJ1-1; D might be TRBD1 (6 bases). V was pared by 6 bases and J by 4 bases, with 15 bases between. The CDR3 consists of 14 residues. Germline CDR1 and CDR2: WNHNN and SYGVQD (reference sequence). CDR3 residues: CASSAGEGGTEAFF. The CDR3 coding sequence is TGCGCCAGCAGCGCAGGGGAAGGGGGCACTGAAGCTTTCTTT.